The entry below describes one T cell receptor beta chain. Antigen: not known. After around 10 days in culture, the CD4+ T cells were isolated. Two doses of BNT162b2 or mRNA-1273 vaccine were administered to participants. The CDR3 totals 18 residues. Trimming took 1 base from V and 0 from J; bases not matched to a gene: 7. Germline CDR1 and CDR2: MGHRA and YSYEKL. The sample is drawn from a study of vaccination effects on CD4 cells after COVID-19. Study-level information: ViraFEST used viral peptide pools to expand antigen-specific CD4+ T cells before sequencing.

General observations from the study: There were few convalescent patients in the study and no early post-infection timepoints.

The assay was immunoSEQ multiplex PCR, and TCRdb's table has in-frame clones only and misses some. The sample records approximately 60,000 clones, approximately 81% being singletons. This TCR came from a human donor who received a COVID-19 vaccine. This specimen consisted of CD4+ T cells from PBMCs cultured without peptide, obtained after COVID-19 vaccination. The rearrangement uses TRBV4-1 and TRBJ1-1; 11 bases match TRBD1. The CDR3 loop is CASSQGGGTGGVNTEAFF. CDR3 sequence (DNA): TGCGCCAGCAGCCAAGGCGGCGGGACAGGGGGTGTGAACACTGAAGCTTTCTTT.